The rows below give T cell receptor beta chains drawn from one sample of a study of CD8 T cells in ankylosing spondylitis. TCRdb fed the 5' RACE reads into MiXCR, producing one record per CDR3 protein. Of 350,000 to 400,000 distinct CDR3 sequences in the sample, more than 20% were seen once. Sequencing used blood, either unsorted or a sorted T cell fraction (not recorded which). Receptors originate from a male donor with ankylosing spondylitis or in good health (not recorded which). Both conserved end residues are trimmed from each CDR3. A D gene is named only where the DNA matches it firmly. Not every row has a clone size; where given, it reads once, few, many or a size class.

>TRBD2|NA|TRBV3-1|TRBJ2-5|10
ATLSGTGTQY
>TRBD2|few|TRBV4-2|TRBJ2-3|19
ASSQDPVSGTSGGVTDTQY
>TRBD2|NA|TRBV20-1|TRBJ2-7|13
SARVAGASSYEQY
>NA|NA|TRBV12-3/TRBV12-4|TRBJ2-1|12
ASREDSLDNEQF
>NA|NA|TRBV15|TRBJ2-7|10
ATSKGGYEQY
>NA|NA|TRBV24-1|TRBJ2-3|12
ATSDTTVEDTQY
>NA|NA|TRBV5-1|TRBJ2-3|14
ASSSLQGLNTDTQY
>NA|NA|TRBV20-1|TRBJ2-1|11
SARNRLINEQF
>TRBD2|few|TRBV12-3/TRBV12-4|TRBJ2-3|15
ASSPRISSGWGDTQY
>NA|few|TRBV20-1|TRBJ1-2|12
SARDRSKPYGYT
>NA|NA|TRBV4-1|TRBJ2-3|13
ASSQVAGATDTQY
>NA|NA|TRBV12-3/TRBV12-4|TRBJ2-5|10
ASSNYQETQY
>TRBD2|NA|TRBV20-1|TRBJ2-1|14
SARPSGDNYYNEQF
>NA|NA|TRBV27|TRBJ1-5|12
ASSSRGGTQPQH
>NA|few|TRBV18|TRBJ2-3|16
ASSPGEGYPGITDTQY
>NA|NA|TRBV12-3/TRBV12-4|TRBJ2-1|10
ASSYGYNEQF
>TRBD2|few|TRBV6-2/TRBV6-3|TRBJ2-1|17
ASSYSMGLAGGPYNEQF
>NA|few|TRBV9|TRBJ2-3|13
ASSVGGAYTDTQY
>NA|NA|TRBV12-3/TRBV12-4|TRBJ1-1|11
ASSRDLGLDAF